The clone carrying this T cell receptor beta chain has at least ten counts. Time point indicated: sample taken at primary tumor resection. Sequencing covered unsorted whole RNA taken from tumor, nontumor lung or frozen PBMC. A distinct unique molecular identifier was carried by each TCR cDNA molecule. One entry per CDR3 protein results from TCRdb running MiXCR on the 5' RACE reads. The sample includes more than 50,000 distinct CDR3 sequences, less than 8.5% of them seen just once. The CDR3 extends over 14 amino acids. CDR1 and CDR2 (germline): MNHEY, SVGEGT. With 5 bases clipped from V and 2 bases from J, the junction kept 5 bases outside the gene matches. The data belong to a study of spatial heterogeneity in lung cancer.

The V and J genes are TRBV6-2 or TRBV6-3 and TRBJ2-7; 8 bases fit TRBD1. Sequencing used PBMCs, obtained at surgery. This clonotype was sampled from a female donor with early-stage non-small cell lung cancer. The CDR3 loop reads CASSNRDRTYEQYF. CDR3 coding DNA: TGTGCCAGCAGTAACCGGGACAGGACCTACGAGCAGTACTTC.